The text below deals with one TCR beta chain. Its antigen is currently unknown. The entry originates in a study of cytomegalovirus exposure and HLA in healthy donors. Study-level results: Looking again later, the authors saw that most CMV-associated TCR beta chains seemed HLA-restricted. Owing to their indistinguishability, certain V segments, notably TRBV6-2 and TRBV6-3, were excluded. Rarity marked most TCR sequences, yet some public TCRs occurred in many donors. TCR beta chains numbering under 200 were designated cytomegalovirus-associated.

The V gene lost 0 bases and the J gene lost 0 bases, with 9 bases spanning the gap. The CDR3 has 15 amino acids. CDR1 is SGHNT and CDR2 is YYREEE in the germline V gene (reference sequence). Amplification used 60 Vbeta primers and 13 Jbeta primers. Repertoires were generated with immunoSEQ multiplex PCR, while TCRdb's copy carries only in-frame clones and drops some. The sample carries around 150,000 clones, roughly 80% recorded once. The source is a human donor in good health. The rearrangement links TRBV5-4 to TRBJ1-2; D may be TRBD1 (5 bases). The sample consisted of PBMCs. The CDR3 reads CASSLVGASNYGYTF. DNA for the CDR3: TGTGCCAGCAGCTTGGTTGGGGCCTCTAACTATGGCTACACCTTC. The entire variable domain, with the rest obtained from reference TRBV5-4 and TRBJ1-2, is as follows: ETGVTQSPTHLIKTRGQQVTLRCSSQSGHNTVSWYQQALGQGPQFIFQYYREEENGRGNFPPRFSGLQFPNYSSELNVNALELDDSALYLCASSLVGASNYGYTFGSGTRLTVV.